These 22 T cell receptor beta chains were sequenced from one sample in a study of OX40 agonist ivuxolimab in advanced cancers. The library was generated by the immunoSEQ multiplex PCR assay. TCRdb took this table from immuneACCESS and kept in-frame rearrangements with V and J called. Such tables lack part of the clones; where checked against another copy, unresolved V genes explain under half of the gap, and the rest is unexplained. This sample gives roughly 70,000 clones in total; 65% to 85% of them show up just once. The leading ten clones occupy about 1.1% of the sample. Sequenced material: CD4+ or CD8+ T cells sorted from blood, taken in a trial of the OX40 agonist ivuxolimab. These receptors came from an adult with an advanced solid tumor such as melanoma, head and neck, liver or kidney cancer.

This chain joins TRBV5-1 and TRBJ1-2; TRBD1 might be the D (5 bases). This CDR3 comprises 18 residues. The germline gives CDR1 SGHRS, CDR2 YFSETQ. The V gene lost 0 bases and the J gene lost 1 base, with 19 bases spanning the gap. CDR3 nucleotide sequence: TGCGCCAGCAGCTTGGGGGCCCACCACAGGAAGAGTAACTATGGCTACACCTTC. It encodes CASSLGAHHRKSNYGYTF.

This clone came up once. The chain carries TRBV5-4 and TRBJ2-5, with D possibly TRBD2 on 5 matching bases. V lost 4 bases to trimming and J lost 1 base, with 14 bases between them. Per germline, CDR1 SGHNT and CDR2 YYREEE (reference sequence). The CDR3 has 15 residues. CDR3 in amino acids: CASSTGVAPQETQYF. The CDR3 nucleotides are TGTGCCAGCAGCACCGGGGTCGCCCCCCAAGAGACCCAGTACTTC.

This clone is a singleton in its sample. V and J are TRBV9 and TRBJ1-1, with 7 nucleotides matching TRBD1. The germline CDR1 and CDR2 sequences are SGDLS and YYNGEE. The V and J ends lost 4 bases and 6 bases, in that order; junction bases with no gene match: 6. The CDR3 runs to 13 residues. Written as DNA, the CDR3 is TGTGCCAGCAGCCCGACAGGGCTCGCTGAAGCTTTCTTT. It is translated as CASSPTGLAEAFF.

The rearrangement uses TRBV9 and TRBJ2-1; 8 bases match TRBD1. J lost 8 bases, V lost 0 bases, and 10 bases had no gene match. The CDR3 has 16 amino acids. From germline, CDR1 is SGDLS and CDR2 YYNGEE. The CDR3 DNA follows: TGTGCCAGCAGCGTAGACGCCAGGGGGCGCTGGGATGAGCAGTTCTTC. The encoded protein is CASSVDARGRWDEQFF. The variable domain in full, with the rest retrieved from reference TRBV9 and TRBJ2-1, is DSGVTQTPKHLITATGQRVTLRCSPRSGDLSVYWYQQSLDQGLQFLIQYYNGEERAKGNILERFSAQQFPDLHSELNLSSLELGDSALYFCASSVDARGRWDEQFFGPGTRLTVL.

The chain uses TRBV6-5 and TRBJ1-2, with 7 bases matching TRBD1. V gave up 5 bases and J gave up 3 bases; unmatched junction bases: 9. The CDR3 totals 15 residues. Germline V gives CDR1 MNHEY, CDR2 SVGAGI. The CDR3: CASSARQGRDYGYTF. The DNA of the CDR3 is TGTGCCAGCAGTGCCAGACAGGGCAGGGACTATGGCTACACCTTC.

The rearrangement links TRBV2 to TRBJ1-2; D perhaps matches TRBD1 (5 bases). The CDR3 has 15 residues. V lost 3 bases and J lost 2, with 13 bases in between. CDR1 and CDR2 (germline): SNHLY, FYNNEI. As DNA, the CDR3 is TGTGCCAGCAGTGAGGTTTCCTGGGGGAACTATGGCTACACCTTC. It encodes CASSEVSWGNYGYTF.

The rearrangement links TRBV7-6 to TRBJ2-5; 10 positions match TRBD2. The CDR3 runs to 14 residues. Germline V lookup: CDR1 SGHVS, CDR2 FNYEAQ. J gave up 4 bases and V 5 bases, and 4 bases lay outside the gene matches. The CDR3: CASSLSGGSETQYF. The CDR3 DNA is TGTGCCAGCAGCCTTAGCGGGGGGTCAGAGACCCAGTACTTC.

CDR3 sequence reads: CASSLGGAGEKLFF. DNA for the CDR3: TGTGCCAGCAGCTTAGGGGGCGCTGGGGAAAAACTGTTTTTT. The chain links TRBV11-2 to TRBJ1-4, with D maybe TRBD1 (5 bases). V was shortened by 1 base and J by 8 bases, with 11 bases between the two germline ends. The CDR3 has 14 amino acids. Germline-derived CDR1 and CDR2 are SGHAT and FQNNGV.

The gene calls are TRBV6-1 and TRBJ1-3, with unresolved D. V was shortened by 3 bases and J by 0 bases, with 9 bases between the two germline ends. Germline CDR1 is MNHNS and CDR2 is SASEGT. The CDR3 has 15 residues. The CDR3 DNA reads TGTGCCAGCAGTGAGCGACGGTTCTCTGGAAACACCATATATTTT. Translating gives CASSERRFSGNTIYF.

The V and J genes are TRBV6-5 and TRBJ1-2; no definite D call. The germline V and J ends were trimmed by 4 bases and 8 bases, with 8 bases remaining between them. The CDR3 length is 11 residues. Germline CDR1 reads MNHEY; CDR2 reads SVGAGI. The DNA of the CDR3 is TGTGCCAGCAGTTGGGATGGCGGCTACACCTTC. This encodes CASSWDGGYTF.

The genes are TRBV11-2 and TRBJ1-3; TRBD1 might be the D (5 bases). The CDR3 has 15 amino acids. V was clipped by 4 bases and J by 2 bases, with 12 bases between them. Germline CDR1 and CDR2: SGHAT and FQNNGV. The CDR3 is CASSSTGTPGNTIYF. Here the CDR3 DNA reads TGTGCCAGCAGCTCAACCGGGACTCCTGGAAACACCATATATTTT.

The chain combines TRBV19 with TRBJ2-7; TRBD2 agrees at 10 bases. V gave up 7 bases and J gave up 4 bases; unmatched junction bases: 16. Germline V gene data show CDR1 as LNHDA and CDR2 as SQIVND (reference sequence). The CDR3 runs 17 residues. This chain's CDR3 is CASNSLIAGGSLYEQYF. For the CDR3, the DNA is TGTGCCAGTAATTCCCTCATAGCGGGGGGAAGTCTGTACGAGCAGTACTTC.

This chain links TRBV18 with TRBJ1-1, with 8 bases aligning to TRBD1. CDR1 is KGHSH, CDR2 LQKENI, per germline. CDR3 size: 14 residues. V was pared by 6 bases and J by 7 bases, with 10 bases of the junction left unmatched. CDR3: CASSPQGAQSEAFF. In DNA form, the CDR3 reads TGTGCCAGCTCTCCTCAGGGGGCACAGAGTGAAGCTTTCTTT.

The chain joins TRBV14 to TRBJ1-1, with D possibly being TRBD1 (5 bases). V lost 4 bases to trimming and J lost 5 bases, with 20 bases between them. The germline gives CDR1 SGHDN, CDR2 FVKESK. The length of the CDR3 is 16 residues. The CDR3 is CASSRAMGPVGTEAFF. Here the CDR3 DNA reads TGTGCCAGCAGCCGGGCGATGGGACCCGTAGGGACTGAAGCTTTCTTT.

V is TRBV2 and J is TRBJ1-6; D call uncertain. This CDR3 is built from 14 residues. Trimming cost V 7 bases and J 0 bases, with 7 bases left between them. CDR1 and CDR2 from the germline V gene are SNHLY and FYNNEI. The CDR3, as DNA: TGTGCCAGCACGGAGAGCTCCTATAATTCACCCCTCCACTTT. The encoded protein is CASTESSYNSPLHF.

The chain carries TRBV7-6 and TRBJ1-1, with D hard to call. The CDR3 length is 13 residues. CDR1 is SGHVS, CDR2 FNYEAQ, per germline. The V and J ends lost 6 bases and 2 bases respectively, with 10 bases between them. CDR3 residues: CASSQTRNTEAFF. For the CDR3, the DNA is TGTGCCAGCAGTCAAACCCGTAACACTGAAGCTTTCTTT.

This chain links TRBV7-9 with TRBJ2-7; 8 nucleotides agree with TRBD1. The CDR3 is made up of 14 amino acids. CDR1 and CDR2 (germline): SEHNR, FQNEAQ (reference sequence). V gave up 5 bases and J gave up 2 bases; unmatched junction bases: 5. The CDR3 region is CASSGTGYTYEQYF. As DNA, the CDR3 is TGTGCCAGCAGCGGGACAGGCTACACCTACGAGCAGTACTTC.

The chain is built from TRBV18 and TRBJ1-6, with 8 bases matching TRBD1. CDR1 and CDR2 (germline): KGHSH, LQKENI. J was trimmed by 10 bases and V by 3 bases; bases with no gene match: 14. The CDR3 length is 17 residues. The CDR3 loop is CASSPLNVRGQDSPLHF. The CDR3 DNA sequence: TGTGCCAGCTCACCCCTTAACGTCAGGGGGCAAGACTCACCCCTCCACTTT. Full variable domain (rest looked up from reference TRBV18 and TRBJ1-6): NAGVMQNPRHLVRRRGQEARLRCSPMKGHSHVYWYRQLPEEGLKFMVYLQKENIIDESGMPKERFSAEFPKEGPSILRIQQVVRGDSAAYFCASSPLNVRGQDSPLHFGNGTRLTVT.

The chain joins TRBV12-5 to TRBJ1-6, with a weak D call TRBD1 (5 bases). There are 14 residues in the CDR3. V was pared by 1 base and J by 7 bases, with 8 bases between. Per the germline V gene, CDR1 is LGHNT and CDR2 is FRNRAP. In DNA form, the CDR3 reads TGTGCTAGTGGTTTGGAGCCAGGGAATTCACCCCTCCACTTT. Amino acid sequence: CASGLEPGNSPLHF.

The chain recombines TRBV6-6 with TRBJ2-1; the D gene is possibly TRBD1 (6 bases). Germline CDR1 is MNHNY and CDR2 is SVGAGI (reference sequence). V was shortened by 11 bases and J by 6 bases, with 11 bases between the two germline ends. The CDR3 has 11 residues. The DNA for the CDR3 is TGTGCCTGCACAGGGTCCAATGAGCAGTTCTTC. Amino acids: CACTGSNEQFF.

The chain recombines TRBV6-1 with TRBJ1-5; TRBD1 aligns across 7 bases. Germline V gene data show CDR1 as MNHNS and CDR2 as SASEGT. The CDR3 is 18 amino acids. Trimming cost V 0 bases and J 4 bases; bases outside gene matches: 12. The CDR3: CASSEARKAWDRNQPQHF. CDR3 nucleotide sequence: TGTGCCAGCAGTGAAGCGAGAAAAGCGTGGGACAGAAATCAGCCCCAGCATTTT.

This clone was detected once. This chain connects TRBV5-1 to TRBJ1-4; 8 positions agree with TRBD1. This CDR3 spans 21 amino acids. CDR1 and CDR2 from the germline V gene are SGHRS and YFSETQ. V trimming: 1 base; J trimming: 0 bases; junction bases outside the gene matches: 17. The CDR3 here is CASSLLPSDRAPLSTNEKLFF. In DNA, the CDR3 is TGCGCCAGCAGCTTGTTACCCTCGGACAGGGCTCCTCTTTCAACTAATGAAAAACTGTTTTTT.